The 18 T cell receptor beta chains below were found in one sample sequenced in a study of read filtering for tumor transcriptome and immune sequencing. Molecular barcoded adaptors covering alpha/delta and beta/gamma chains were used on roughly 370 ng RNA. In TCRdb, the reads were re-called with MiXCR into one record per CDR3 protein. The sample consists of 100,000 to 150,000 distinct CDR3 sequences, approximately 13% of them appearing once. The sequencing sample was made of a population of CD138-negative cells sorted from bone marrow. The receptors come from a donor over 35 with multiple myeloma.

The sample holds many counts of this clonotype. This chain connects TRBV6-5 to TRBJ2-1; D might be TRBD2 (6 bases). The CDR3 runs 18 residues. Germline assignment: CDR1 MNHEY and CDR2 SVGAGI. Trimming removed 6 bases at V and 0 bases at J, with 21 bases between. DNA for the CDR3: TGTGCCAGCAGCTTAAGTCCAACTAGCAGGAGCTCCTACAATGAGCAGTTCTTC. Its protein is CASSLSPTSRSSYNEQFF.

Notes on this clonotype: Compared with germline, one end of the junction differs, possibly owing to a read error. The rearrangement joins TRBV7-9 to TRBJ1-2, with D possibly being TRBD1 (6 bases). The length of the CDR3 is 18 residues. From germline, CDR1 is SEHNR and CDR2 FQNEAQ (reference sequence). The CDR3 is CASSLGAVGGAQSYGCTF. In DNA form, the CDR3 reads TGTGCCAGCAGCTTAGGTGCAGTGGGGGGCGCCCAGAGCTATGGCTGCACCTTC.

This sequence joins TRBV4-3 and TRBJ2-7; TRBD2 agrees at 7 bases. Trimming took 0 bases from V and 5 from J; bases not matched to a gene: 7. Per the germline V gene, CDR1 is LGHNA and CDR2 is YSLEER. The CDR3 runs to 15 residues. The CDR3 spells CASSQDGGRGDEQYF. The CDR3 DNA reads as TGCGCCAGCAGCCAAGATGGCGGGAGAGGGGACGAGCAGTACTTC.

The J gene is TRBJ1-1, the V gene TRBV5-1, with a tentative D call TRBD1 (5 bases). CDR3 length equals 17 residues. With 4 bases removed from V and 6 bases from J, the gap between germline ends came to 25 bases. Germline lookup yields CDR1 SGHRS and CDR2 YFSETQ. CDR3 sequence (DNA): TGCGCCAGCAGCCTGCGACAGCGGATAGCGAGGGGCGCTGAAGCTTTCTTT. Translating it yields CASSLRQRIARGAEAFF.

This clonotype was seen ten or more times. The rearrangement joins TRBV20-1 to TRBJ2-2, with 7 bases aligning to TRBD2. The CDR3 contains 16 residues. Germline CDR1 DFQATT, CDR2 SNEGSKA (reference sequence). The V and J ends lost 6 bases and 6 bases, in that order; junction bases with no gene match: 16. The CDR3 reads CSARGTSEGGAGELFF. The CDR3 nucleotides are TGCAGTGCAAGGGGAACTAGCGAAGGCGGGGCCGGGGAGCTGTTTTTT.

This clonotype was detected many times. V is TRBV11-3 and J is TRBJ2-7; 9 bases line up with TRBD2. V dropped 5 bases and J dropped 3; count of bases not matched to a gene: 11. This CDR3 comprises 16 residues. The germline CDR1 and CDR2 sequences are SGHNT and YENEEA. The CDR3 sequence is CASSLSGLAGIYEQYF. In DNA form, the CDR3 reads TGTGCCAGCAGCCTCTCGGGGCTAGCGGGAATCTACGAGCAGTACTTC.

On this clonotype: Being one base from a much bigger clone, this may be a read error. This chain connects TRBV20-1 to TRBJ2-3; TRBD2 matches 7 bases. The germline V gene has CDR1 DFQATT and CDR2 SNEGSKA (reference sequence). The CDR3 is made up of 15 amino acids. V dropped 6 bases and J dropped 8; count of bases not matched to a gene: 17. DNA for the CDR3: TGCAGTGCAGGGATCGGAGCGGGAATAGCAGGTACGCAGTATTTT. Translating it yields CSAGIGAGIAGTQYF.

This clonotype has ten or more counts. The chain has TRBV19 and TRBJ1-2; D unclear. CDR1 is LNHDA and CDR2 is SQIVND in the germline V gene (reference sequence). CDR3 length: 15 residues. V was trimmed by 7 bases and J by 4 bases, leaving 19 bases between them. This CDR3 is CASILTPGSSYGYTF. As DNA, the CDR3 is TGTGCCAGTATCCTAACCCCGGGATCTAGCTATGGCTACACCTTC. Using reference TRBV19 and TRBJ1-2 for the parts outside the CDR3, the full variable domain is DGGITQSPKYLFRKEGQNVTLSCEQNLNHDAMYWYRQDPGQGLRLIYYSQIVNDFQKGDIAEGYSVSREKKESFPLTVTSAQKNPTAFYLCASILTPGSSYGYTFGSGTRLTVV.

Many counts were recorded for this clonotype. CDR3 sequence: CASSFGQGTDTQYF. CDR3 nucleotides: TGTGCCAGCAGTTTTGGACAGGGGACAGATACGCAGTATTTT. The chain links TRBV12-3 or TRBV12-4 to TRBJ2-3, with 9 bases aligning to TRBD1. J was trimmed by 3 bases and V by 3 bases; bases with no gene match: 1. The CDR3 loop spans 14 amino acids.

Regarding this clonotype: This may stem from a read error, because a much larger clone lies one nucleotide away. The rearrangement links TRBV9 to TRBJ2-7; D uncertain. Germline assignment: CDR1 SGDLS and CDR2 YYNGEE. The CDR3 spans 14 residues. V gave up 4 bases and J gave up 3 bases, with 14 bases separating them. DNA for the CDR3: TGTGCCAGCAGCCCTTGGTACAGAGACTACGAGCAGTACTTC. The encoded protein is CASSPWYRDYEQYF. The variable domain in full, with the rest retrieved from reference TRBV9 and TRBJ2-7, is DSGVTQTPKHLITATGQRVTLRCSPRSGDLSVYWYQQSLDQGLQFLIQYYNGEERAKGNILERFSAQQFPDLHSELNLSSLELGDSALYFCASSPWYRDYEQYFGPGTRLTVT.

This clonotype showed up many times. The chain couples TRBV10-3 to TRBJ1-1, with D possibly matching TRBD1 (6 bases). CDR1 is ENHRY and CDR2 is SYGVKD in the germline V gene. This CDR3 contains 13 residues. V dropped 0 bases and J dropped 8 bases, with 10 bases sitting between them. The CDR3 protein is CAISESTQGEAFF. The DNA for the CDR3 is TGTGCCATCAGTGAGTCGACTCAGGGGGAAGCTTTCTTT.

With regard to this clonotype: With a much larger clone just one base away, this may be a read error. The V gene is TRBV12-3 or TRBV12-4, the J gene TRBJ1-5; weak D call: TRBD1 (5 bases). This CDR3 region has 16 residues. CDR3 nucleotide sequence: TGTGCCATCAGTCCCCCGGGGCAGGTCAGCAATCAGCCCCAGCATTTT. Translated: CAISPPGQVSNQPQHF.

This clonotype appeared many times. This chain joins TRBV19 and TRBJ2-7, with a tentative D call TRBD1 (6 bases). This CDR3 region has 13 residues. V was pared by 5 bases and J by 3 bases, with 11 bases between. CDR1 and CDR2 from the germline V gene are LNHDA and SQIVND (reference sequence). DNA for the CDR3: TGTGCCAGTAGTGGTCAGGGGTTCTACGAGCAGTACTTC. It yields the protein CASSGQGFYEQYF.

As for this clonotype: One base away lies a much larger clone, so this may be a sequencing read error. CDR3 sequence (DNA): TGCGGTGCTAGGGGGGGGCAAGGTCAGCCCCAGCATTTT. Amino acids: CGARGGQGQPQHF. The chain has TRBV20-1 and TRBJ1-5, with a tentative D call TRBD1 (6 bases). This CDR3 is 13 amino acids long. Germline lookup yields CDR1 DFQATT and CDR2 SNEGSKA (reference sequence).

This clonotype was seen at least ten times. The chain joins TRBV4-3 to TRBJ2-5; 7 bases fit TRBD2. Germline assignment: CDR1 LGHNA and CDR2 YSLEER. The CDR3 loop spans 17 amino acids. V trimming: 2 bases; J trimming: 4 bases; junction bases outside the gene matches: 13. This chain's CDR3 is CASSQITSAIRGETQYF. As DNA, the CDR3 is TGCGCCAGCAGCCAAATCACTAGCGCGATTCGGGGAGAGACCCAGTACTTC.

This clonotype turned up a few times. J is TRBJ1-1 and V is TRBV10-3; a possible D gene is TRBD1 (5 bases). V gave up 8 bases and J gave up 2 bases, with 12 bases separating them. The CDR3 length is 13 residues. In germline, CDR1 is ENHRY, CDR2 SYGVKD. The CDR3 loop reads CAIGAGANTEAFF. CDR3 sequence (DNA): TGTGCCATCGGGGCTGGGGCTAACACTGAAGCTTTCTTT.

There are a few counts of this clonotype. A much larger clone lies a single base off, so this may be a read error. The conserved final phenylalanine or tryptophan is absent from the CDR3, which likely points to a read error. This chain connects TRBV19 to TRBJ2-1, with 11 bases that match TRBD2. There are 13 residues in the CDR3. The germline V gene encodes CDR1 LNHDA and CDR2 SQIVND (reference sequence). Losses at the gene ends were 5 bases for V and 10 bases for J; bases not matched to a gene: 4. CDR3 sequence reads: CASSLAGGREQFL. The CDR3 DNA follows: TGTGCCAGTAGTTTAGCGGGAGGGCGCGAGCAGTTCCTC.

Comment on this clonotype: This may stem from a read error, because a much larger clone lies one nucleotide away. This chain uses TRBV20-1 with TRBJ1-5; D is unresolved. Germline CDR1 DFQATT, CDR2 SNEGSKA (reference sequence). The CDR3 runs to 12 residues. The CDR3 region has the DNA TGCAGAGCTAAAAGGGGCAATCAGCCCCAGCATTTT. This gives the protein CRAKRGNQPQHF.